Below, 5 T cell receptor beta chains from the same sample are listed, as sequenced in a study of regulatory T cells in long-lasting Graves disease. Sequencing libraries for TCR beta were prepared with iRepertoire HTBI primers and Arm-PCR of CDR3 regions. Via MiXCR, TCRdb re-called the multiplex PCR reads, giving one row per CDR3 protein. Of roughly 500,000 distinct CDR3 sequences in the sample, 20% to 25% are singletons; the top ten hold over 6%. Time point specified: persistent/refractory GD, antithyroid drugs over 5 years with positive TRAb. PBMCs provided the RNA from which the TCR library was made. Sequenced here: peripheral blood mononuclear cells (PBMCs), sampled when the disease was refractory, from a patient treated with antithyroid drugs. Receptors originate from a female donor with Graves disease.

The rearrangement uses TRBV7-8 and TRBJ2-5, with 11 positions matching TRBD2. J was trimmed by 1 base and V by 5 bases; bases with no gene match: 6. The CDR3 is 16 residues long. Germline values: CDR1 SGHVS, CDR2 FQNEAQ. The CDR3 DNA reads TGTGCCAGCAGCACCCGGGGACTAGCGGTCCAAGAGACCCAGTACTTC. Its protein product is CASSTRGLAVQETQYF.

This clonotype was seen many times. This chain uses TRBV11-2 with TRBJ2-7; D possibly corresponds to TRBD1 (6 bases). CDR1 is SGHAT and CDR2 is FQNNGV in the germline V gene. Trimming shortened V by 5 bases and J by 5 bases, and 7 bases separated the two germline ends. CDR3 length: 11 amino acids. CDR3 sequence (DNA): TGTGCCAGCAGCCAGGGGAACGAGCAGTACTTC. Its translation: CASSQGNEQYF.

V usage is TRBV6-1 and J usage is TRBJ2-2, with 11 bases matching TRBD2. The CDR3 is 14 amino acids. Per germline, CDR1 MNHNS and CDR2 SASEGT. V was clipped by 10 bases and J by 6 bases; unmatched bases: 7. Here the CDR3 reads CAIQGLAESGELFF. The DNA for the CDR3 is TGTGCCATTCAGGGACTAGCGGAATCCGGGGAGCTGTTTTTT.

The V call is TRBV6-1, the J call TRBJ2-3, with 13 bases fitting TRBD2. Germline V lookup: CDR1 MNHNS, CDR2 SASEGT. The CDR3 is 14 residues long. Losses at the gene ends were 8 bases for V and 6 bases for J; bases not matched to a gene: 5. The CDR3 here is CASCRTSGGDTQYF. CDR3 coding DNA: TGTGCCAGCTGTCGGACTAGCGGGGGTGATACGCAGTATTTT.

This clonotype occurred many times. The genes are TRBV11-3 and TRBJ2-5, with D possibly TRBD2 on 5 matching bases. The V end lost 0 bases, the J end lost 1 base, and 9 bases lay between the germline ends. The CDR3 sequence is 15 residues long. Per the germline V gene, CDR1 is SGHNT and CDR2 is YENEEA. CDR3 bases: TGTGCCAGCAGCTTAGATCCGGGATCCCAAGAGACCCAGTACTTC. This translates into CASSLDPGSQETQYF.